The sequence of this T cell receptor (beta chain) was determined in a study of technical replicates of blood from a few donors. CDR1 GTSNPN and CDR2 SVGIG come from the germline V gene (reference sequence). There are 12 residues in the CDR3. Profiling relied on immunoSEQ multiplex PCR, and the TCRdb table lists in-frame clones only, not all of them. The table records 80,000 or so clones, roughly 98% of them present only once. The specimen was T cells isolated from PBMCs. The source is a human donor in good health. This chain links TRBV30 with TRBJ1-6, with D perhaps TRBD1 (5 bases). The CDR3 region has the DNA TGTGCACAGACAGCTTCAGGTTCACCCCTCCACTTT. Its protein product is CAQTASGSPLHF.